These 3 T cell receptor beta chains share one sample of origin, sequenced in a study of cytomegalovirus exposure and HLA in healthy donors. The PCR contained 60 Vbeta and 13 Jbeta primers. TCRdb keeps only in-frame clones here, not all; method: immunoSEQ multiplex PCR. This sample yields approximately 130,000 clones, of which about 83% are seen a single time; around 3.7% belongs to the top ten. The sequencing sample was made of PBMCs. The receptors here all came from a man younger than 40 in good health and CMV-seronegative.

The chain joins TRBV9 to TRBJ1-2, with TRBD1 as a possible D gene (6 bases). The CDR3 consists of 14 residues. V lost 2 bases, J lost 2 bases, and 10 bases lay in between. CDR1 is SGDLS and CDR2 is YYNGEE in the germline V gene. Here the CDR3 DNA reads TGTGCCAGCAGCGTCGACAGGACCAACTATGGCTACACCTTC. It specifies CASSVDRTNYGYTF.

V gene TRBV11-2 combines with J gene TRBJ1-2; unclear D gene. The germline gives CDR1 SGHAT, CDR2 FQNNGV. The CDR3 spans 14 residues. Trimming left V 8 bases short and J 6 bases short, with 19 bases between. Here the CDR3 DNA reads TGTGCCAGCCGCATGGGTACGGGATTAAATGGCTACACCTTC. It specifies CASRMGTGLNGYTF. The full variable domain, with the rest looked up from reference TRBV11-2 and TRBJ1-2, is EAGVAQSPRYKIIEKRQSVAFWCNPISGHATLYWYQQILGQGPKLLIQFQNNGVVDDSQLPKDRFSAERLKGVDSTLKIQPAKLEDSAVYLCASRMGTGLNGYTFGSGTRLTVV.

In this sample, this clone turned up a few times. The rearrangement joins TRBV21-1 to TRBJ1-2; TRBD1 reflects the table's D call only, with no check against the DNA. TRBV21-1 is shown as a pseudogene. The CDR3 contains 14 residues. This chain's CDR3 is CASGDRECGYGYTF. The CDR3 DNA sequence: TGTGCCAGCGGGGACAGGGAGTGCGGCTATGGCTACACCTTC.